This T cell receptor (beta chain) was sequenced during a study of blood T cell repertoires in COVID-19. Study-wide context: Sample material is recorded as cDNA or gDNA derived from T cells, B-cell-depleted T cells, or PBMCs.

Only in-frame clones appear in the TCRdb table, and some are missing; sequencing was by immunoSEQ multiplex PCR. Of 300,000 to 400,000 clones listed, more than 70% are singletons. V dropped 5 bases and J dropped 4 bases, with 8 bases sitting between them. CDR1 SQVTM and CDR2 ANQGSEA come from the germline V gene. The CDR3 consists of 11 residues. What was sequenced was peripheral blood. This TCR was sampled from a woman between 25 and 40 years old with COVID-19, enrolled during active disease. The chain employs TRBV29-1 and TRBJ2-5; D remains unclear. The CDR3 loop is CSVINTETQYF. CDR3 bases: TGCAGCGTTATAAACACAGAGACCCAGTACTTC. The full variable domain, rest sourced from reference TRBV29-1 and TRBJ2-5, is SAVISQKPSRDICQRGTSLTIQCQVDSQVTMMFWYRQQPGQSLTLIATANQGSEATYESGFVIDKFPISRPNLTFSTLTVSNMSPEDSSIYLCSVINTETQYFGPGTRLLVL.